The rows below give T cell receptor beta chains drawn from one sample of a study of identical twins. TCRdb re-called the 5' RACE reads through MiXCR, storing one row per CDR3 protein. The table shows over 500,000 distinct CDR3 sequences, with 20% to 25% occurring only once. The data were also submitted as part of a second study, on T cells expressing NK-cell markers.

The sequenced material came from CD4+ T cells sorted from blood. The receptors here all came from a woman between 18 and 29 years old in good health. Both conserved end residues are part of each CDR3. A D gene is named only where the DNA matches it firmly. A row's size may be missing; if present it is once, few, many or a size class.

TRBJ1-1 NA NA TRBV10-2 CASSDWGENTEAFF TGCGCCAGCAGTGACTGGGGTGAGAACACTGAAGCTTTCTTT
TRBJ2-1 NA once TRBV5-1 CASSLNHASYNEQFF TGCGCCAGCAGCTTGAACCACGCCAGCTACAATGAGCAGTTCTTC
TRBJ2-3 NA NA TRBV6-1 CASSPPGLFRPTDTQYF TGTGCCAGCAGTCCTCCCGGACTGTTCCGTCCCACGGATACGCAGTATTTT
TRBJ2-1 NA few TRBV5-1 CASSYMTDEQFF TGCGCCAGCAGCTATATGACTGACGAGCAGTTCTTC
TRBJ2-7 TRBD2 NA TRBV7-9 CASLGTSRYEQYF TGTGCCAGCCTCGGGACTAGCAGATACGAGCAGTACTTC
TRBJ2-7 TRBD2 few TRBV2 CASSERLAGTHSYEQYF TGTGCCAGCAGTGAACGACTAGCGGGCACCCATTCCTACGAGCAGTACTTC
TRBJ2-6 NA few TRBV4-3 CASSYYRSGANVLTF TGCGCCAGCAGCTACTACAGGTCCGGGGCCAACGTCCTGACTTTC
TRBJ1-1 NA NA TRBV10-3 CAIRSGSIIEAFF TGTGCCATCAGGTCCGGAAGTATTATTGAAGCTTTCTTT
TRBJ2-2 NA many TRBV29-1 CSVGRGTTTGELFF TGCAGCGTTGGGAGGGGGACGACCACCGGGGAGCTGTTTTTT
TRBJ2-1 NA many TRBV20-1 CSAFQFEQFF TGCAGTGCTTTTCAGTTCGAGCAGTTCTTC
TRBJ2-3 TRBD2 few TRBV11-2 CASSLVGPSAGGGTDTQYF TGTGCCAGCAGCTTAGTGGGTCCTTCGGCGGGAGGAGGCACAGATACGCAGTATTTT
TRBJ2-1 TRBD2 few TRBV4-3 CASSQERRGYNEQFF TGCGCCAGCAGCCAAGAGAGGCGGGGGTACAATGAGCAGTTCTTC
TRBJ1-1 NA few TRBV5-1 CASSQMTGNTEAFF TGCGCCAGCAGCCAAATGACGGGTAACACTGAAGCTTTCTTT
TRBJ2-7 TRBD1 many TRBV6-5 CASNYRGEQYF TGTGCCAGCAATTACAGGGGCGAGCAGTACTTC
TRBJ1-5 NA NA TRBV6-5 CASSYIGNQPQHF TGTGCCAGCAGTTACATTGGCAATCAGCCCCAGCATTTT
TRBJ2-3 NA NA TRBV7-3 CASSSWGAGDTQYF TGTGCCAGCAGCTCCTGGGGAGCGGGTGATACGCAGTATTTT
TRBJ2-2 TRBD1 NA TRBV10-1 CASGQGPTNTGELFF TGCGCCAGCGGACAGGGACCAACGAACACCGGGGAGCTGTTTTTT
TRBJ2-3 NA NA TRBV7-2 CASSLEGLPTDTQYF TGTGCCAGCAGCTTAGAGGGGCTCCCGACAGATACGCAGTATTTT
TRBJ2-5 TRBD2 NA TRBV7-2 CASSRGLAAPQETQYF TGTGCCAGCAGCCGTGGACTAGCGGCACCCCAAGAGACCCAGTACTTC
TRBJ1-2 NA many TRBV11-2 CASSPRAAKGYTF TGTGCCAGCAGCCCACGGGCTGCGAAGGGCTACACCTTC
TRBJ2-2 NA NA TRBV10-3 CAISLNDLNTGELFF TGTGCCATCAGCCTTAACGACTTGAACACCGGGGAGCTGTTTTTT
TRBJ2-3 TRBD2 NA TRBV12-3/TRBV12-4 CASSLPPWRGGFTDTQYF TGTGCCAGCAGTTTACCCCCTTGGCGGGGGGGCTTTACAGATACGCAGTATTTT
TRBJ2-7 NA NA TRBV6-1 CASGVSPNYEQYF TGTGCCAGCGGAGTTTCCCCTAACTACGAGCAGTACTTC
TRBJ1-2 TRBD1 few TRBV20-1 CSASGQGRRGYTF TGCAGTGCTAGTGGACAGGGGCGTCGTGGCTACACCTTC
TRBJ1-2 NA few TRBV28 CASRTGPYGYTF TGTGCCAGCAGGACCGGACCATACGGCTACACCTTC
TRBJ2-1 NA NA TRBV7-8 CATTGTYNEQFF TGTGCCACCACGGGGACCTACAATGAGCAGTTCTTC
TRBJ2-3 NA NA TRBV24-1 CATSSGADTQYF TGTGCCACCAGTTCGGGGGCAGATACGCAGTATTTT
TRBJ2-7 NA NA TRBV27 CASTGRSSYEQYF TGTGCCAGCACAGGACGGAGCTCCTACGAGCAGTACTTC
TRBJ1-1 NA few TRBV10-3 CAISLGVRGTEAFF TGTGCCATCAGTCTGGGCGTAAGGGGCACTGAAGCTTTCTTT
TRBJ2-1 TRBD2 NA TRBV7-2 CASSLTSGIIYEQFF TGTGCCAGCAGCTTGACTAGCGGGATTATATATGAGCAGTTCTTC
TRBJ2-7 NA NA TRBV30 CAWSSSSYEQYF TGTGCCTGGAGTTCAAGCTCCTACGAGCAGTACTTC
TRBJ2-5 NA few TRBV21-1 CASSKWEETQYF TGTGCCAGCAGCAAATGGGAAGAGACCCAGTACTTC
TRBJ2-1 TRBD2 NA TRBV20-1 CSARTDSGTSGGYNEQFF TGCAGTGCTAGGACTGACTCGGGGACTAGCGGGGGGTACAATGAGCAGTTCTTC
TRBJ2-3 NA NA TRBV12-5 CASGLTGTDTQYF TGTGCTAGTGGTTTGACCGGCACAGATACGCAGTATTTT
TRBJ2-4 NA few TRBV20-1 CSANRAGLAKNIQYF TGCAGTGCTAACCGGGCAGGGTTGGCCAAAAACATTCAGTACTTC
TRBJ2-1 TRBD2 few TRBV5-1 CASSLSSGLRNEQFF TGCGCCAGCAGCTTGTCTAGCGGGCTTAGGAATGAGCAGTTCTTC
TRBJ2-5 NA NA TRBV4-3 CASSQALRGGAGETQYF TGCGCCAGCAGCCAAGCTCTCCGTGGGGGGGCGGGTGAGACCCAGTACTTC
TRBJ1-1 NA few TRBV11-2 CASRPAWAGVGTEAFF TGTGCCAGCAGACCCGCATGGGCAGGGGTGGGCACTGAAGCTTTCTTT
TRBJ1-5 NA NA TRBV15 CATSKFNQPQHF TGTGCCACCAGCAAGTTCAATCAGCCCCAGCATTTT
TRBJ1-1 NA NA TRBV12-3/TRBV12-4 CASRAYGGEAFF TGTGCCAGCAGGGCCTATGGAGGTGAAGCTTTCTTT
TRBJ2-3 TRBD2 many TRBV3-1 CASSPGLAGGDTQYF TGTGCCAGCAGCCCTGGACTAGCGGGGGGGGATACGCAGTATTTT
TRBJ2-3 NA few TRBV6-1 CASVSGSTDTQYF TGTGCCAGCGTGTCAGGGAGCACAGATACGCAGTATTTT
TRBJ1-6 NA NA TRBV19 CASSIGADSPLHF TGTGCCAGTAGTATCGGGGCGGATTCACCCCTCCACTTT
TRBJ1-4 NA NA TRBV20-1 CSARLPGVGNEKLFF TGCAGTGCTAGATTGCCCGGGGTCGGTAATGAAAAACTGTTTTTT
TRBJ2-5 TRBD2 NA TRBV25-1 CASSGKRIAGGRQTQYF TGTGCCAGCAGTGGAAAGAGGATAGCGGGAGGGCGGCAGACCCAGTACTTC
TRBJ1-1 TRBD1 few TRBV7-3 CASSRTGSTEAFF TGTGCCAGCAGCAGGACAGGGAGCACTGAAGCTTTCTTT
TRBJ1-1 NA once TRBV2 CASRFEGLGTEAFF TGTGCCAGCAGATTTGAGGGGCTCGGTACTGAAGCTTTCTTT
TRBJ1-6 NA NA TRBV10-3 CAISRAVLRTTNSPLHF TGTGCCATCAGCCGGGCGGTCTTGAGGACGACGAATTCACCCCTCCACTTT
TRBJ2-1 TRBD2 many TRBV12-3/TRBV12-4 CASSPGTSGRNEQFF TGTGCCAGCAGTCCCGGGACTAGCGGGAGGAATGAGCAGTTCTTC
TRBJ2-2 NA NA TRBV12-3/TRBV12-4 CASSSPPGGGTGELFF TGTGCCAGCAGTTCCCCCCCTGGCGGAGGGACCGGGGAGCTGTTTTTT
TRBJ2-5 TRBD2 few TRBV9 CASSVGTSGGIETQYF TGTGCCAGCAGCGTAGGGACTAGCGGGGGAATAGAGACCCAGTACTTC